This record covers a single T cell receptor (beta chain). The junction shows a germline mismatch at one end, possibly a read error. The data were taken from a study of human T cells and chemical hapten exposure. TCRdb re-called the RACE reads with MiXCR, one entry per CDR3 protein. The sample shows about 190,000 distinct CDR3 sequences, under 30% of them seen only once. Time point specified: patch test 3, about 24 weeks after DPC sensitization. Specified treatment: therapeutic diphenylcyclopropenone sensitization with weekly scalp DPC. The CDR3 loop spans 15 amino acids. Germline assignment: CDR1 MDHEN and CDR2 SYDVKM.

The sequencing used whole blood, collected in connection with sensitization to the hapten diphenylcyclopropenone (DPC). The gene calls are TRBV28 and TRBJ1-4, with no clear D. This clonotype was obtained from a woman aged 40 to 50 with alopecia areata. Some clones in this sample may be carry-over from other donors' samples. The CDR3 coding sequence is TGTGCCAGCAGTCCGAGAGGAGTAAAGAGCGAAACACTGTTTTTT. Residues: CASSPRGVKSETLFF.